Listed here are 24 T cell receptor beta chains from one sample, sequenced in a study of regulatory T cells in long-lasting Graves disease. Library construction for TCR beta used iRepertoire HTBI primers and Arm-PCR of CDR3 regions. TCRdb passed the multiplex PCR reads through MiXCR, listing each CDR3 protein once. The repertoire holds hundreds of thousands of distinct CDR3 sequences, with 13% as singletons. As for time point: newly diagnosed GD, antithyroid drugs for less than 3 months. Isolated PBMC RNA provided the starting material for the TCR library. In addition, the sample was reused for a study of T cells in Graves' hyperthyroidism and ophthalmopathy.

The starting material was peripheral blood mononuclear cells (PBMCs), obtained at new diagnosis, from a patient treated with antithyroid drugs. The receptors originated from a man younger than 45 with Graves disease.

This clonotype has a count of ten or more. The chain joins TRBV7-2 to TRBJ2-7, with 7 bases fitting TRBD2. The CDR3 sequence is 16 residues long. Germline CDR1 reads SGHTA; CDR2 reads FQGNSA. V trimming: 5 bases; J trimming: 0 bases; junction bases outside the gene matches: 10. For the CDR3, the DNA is TGTGCCAGCAGCGAACGGGCGGGAGCCTCCTCCTACGAGCAGTACTTC. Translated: CASSERAGASSYEQYF.

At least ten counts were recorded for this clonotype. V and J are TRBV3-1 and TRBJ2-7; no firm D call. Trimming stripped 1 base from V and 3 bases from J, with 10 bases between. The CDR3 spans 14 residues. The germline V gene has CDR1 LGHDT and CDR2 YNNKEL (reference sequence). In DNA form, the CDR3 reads TGTGCCAGCAGCCAAGTGGCTCATCTCTACGAGCAGTACTTC. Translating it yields CASSQVAHLYEQYF.

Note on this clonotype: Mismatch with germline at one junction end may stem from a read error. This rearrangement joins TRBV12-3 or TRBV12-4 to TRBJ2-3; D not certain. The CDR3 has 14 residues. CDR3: CTSSFRSSTDTQYF. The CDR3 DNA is TGTACCAGCAGTTTCCGGTCTTCCACAGATACGCAGTATTTT.

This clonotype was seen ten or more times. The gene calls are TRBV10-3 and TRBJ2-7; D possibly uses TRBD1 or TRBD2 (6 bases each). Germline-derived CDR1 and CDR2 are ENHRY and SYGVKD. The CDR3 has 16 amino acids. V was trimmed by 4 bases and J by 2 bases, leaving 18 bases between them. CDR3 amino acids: CAISGSNREDAYEQYF. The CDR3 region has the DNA TGTGCCATCAGTGGAAGCAACAGGGAGGATGCCTACGAGCAGTACTTC.

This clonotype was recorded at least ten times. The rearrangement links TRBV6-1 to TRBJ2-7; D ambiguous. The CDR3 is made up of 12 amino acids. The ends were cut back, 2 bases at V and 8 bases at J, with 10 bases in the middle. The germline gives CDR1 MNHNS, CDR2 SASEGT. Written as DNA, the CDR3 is TGTGCCAGCAGTGAATTGAAGAGGAAGCAGTACTTC. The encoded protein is CASSELKRKQYF.

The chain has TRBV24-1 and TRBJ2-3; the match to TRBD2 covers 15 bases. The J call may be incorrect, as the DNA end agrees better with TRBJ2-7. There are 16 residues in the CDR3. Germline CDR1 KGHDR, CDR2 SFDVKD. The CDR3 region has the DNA TGTGCCTCACCGGGACTAGCGGGAGGATGTCCCGGCGAGCAGTACTTC. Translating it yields CASPGLAGGCPGEQYF.

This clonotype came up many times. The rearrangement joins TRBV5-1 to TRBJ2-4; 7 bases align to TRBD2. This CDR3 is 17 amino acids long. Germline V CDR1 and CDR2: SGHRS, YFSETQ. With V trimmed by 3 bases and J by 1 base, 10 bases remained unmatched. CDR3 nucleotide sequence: TGCGCCAGCAGCTCTCAAGCGGGAACAATGGCCAAAAACATTCAGTACTTC. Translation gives CASSSQAGTMAKNIQYF.

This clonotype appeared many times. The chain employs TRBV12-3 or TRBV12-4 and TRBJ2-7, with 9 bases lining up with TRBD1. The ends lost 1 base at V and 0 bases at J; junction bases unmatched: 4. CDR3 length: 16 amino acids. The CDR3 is CASSLVGQGSSYEQYF. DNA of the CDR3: TGTGCCAGCAGTTTAGTAGGACAGGGGAGCTCCTACGAGCAGTACTTC.

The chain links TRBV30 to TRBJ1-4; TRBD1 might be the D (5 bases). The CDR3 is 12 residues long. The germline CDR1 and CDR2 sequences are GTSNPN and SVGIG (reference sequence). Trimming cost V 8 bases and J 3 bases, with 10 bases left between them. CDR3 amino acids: CALSGANEKLFF. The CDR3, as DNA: TGTGCCCTTTCGGGGGCTAATGAAAAACTGTTTTTT. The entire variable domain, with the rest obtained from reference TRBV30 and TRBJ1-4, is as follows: SQTIHQWPATLVQPVGSPLSLECTVEGTSNPNLYWYRQAAGRGLQLLFYSVGIGQISSEVPQNLSASRPQDRQFILSSKKLLLSDSGFYLCALSGANEKLFFGSGTQLSVL.

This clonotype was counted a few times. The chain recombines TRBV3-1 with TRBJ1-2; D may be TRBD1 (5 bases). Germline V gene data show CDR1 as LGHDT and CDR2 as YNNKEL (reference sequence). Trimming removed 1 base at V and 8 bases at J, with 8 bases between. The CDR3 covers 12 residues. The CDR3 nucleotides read TGTGCCAGCAGCCAAGGGGGGGTAGGCTACACCTTC. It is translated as CASSQGGVGYTF.

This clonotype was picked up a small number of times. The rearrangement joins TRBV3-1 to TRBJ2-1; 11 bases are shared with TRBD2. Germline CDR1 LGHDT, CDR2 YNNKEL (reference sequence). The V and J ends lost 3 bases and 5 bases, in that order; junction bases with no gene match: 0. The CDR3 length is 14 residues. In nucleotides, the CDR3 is TGTGCCAGCAGCCAGACTAGCGGGAACAATGAGCAGTTCTTC. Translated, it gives CASSQTSGNNEQFF.

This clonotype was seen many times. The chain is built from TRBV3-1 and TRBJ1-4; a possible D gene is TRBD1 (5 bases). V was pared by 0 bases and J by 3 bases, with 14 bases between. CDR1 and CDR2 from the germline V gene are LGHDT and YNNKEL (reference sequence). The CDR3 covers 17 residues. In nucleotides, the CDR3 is TGTGCCAGCAGCCAAGAGGGATCGGGACGGTCTAATGAAAAACTGTTTTTT. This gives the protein CASSQEGSGRSNEKLFF. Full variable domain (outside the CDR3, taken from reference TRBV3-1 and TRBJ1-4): DTAVSQTPKYLVTQMGNDKSIKCEQNLGHDTMYWYKQDSKKFLKIMFSYNNKELIINETVPNRFSPKSPDKAHLNLHINSLELGDSAVYFCASSQEGSGRSNEKLFFGSGTQLSVL.

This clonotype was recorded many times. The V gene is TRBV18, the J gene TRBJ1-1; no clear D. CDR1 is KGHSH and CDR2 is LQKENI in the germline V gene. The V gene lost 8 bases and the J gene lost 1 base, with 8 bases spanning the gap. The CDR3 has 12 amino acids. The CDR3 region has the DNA TGTGCCAGCCGCCTGGGGAACACTGAAGCTTTCTTT. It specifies CASRLGNTEAFF.

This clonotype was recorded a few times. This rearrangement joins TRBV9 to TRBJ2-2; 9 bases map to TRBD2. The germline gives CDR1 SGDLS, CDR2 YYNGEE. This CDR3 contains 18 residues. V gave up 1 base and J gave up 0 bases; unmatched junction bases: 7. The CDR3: CASSVRAGGWTNTGELFF. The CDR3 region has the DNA TGTGCCAGCAGCGTAAGGGCGGGAGGGTGGACGAACACCGGGGAGCTGTTTTTT.

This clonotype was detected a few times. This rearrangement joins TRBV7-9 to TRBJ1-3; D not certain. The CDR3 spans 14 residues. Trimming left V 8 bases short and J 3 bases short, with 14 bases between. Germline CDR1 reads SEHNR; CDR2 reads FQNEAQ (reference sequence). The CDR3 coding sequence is TGTGCCAGCCTAAACACCCTTGTTGGAAACACCATATATTTT. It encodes CASLNTLVGNTIYF.

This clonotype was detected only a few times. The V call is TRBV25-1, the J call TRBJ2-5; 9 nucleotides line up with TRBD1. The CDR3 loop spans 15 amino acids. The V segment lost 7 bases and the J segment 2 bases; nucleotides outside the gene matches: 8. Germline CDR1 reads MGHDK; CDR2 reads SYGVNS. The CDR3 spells CASNPMGQGQETQYF. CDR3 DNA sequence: TGTGCCAGCAATCCTATGGGACAGGGACAAGAGACCCAGTACTTC.

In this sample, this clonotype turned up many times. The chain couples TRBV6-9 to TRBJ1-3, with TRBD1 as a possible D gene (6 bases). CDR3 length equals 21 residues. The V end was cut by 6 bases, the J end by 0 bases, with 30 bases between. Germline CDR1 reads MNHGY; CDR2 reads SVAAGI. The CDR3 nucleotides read TGTGCCAGCAGCAAAGGGTCCAGGACAGCCGAACCGTTAAGCTCTGGAAACACCATATATTTT. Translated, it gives CASSKGSRTAEPLSSGNTIYF.

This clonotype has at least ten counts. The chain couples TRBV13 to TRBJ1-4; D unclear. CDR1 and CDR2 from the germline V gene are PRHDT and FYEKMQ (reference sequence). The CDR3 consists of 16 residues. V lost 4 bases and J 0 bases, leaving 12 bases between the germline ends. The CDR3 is CASSSGTSATNEKLFF. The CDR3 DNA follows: TGTGCCAGCAGCTCAGGTACCTCTGCAACTAATGAAAAACTGTTTTTT.

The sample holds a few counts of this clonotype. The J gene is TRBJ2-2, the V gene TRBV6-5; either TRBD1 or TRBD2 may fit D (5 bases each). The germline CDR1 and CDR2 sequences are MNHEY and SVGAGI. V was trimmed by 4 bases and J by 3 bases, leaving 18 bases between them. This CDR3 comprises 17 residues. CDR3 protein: CASSLGPRLPHTGELFF. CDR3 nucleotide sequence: TGTGCCAGCAGTTTGGGACCTAGGCTCCCTCACACCGGGGAGCTGTTTTTT.

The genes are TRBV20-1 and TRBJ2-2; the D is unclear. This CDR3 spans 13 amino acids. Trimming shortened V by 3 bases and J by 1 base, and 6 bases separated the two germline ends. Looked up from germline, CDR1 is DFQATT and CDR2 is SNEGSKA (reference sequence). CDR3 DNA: TGCAGTGCTAGTAACTTGAACACCGGGGAGCTGTTTTTT. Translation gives CSASNLNTGELFF.

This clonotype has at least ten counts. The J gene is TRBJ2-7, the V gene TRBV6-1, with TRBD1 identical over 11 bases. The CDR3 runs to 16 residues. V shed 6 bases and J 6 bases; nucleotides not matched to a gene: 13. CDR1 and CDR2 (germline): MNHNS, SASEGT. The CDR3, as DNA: TGTGCCAGCAGAGCGGGATTAGGGACAGGGGGACGCGAGCAGTACTTC. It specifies CASRAGLGTGGREQYF.

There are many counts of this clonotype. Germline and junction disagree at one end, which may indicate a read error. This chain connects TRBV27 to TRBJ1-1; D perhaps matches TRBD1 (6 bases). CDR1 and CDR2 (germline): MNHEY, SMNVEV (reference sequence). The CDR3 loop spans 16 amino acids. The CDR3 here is CAGSLSTDRKRGEAFF. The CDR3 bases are TGTGCCGGCAGTTTATCTACGGACCGTAAGAGGGGGGAAGCTTTCTTT.

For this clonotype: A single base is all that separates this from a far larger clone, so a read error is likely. The DNA of the CDR3 is TGTGCCAACAGTTACCTAGCGGGAGGGCCGGGGGAAGGGACCCAGTACTTC. It is translated as CANSYLAGGPGEGTQYF. The chain has TRBV6-9 and TRBJ2-1; 12 bases match TRBD2. With the DNA end fitting TRBJ2-5 better, the J assignment may be wrong. This CDR3 region has 17 residues. Germline CDR1 MNHGY, CDR2 SVAAGI.

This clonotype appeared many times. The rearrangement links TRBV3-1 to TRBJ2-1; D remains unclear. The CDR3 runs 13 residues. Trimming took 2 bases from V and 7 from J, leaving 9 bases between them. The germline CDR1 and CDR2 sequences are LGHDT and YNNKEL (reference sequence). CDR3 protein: CASSQLSRNEQFF. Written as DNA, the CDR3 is TGTGCCAGCAGCCAACTATCTAGGAATGAGCAGTTCTTC.